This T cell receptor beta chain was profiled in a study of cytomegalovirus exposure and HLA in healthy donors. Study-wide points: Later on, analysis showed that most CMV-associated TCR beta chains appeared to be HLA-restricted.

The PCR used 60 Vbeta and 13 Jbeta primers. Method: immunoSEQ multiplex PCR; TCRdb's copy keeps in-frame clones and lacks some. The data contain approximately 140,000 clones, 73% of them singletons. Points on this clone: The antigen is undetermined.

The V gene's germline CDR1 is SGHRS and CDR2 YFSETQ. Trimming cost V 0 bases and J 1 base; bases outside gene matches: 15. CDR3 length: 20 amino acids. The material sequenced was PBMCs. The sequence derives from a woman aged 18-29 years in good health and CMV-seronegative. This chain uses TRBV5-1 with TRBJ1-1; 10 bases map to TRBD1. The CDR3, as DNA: TGCGCCAGCAGCTTGGAAGGGACAGGGGCGCGGGTTTTATCGAACACTGAAGCTTTCTTT. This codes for CASSLEGTGARVLSNTEAFF.